These 14 T cell receptor beta chains were sequenced from one sample in a study of T cell repertoires in cytomegalovirus infection. Using its own MiXCR run on the reads, TCRdb lists one record per CDR3 protein. In the table there are about 180,000 distinct CDR3 sequences, approximately 18% of which are singletons. Sequencing was performed on CD8+ T cells from PBMCs. The receptors shown here come from a human donor in good health (CMV status not recorded). Some clones in this sample may be carry-over from other donors' samples.

V and J are TRBV28 and TRBJ2-3; 9 bases agree with TRBD2. Looked up from germline, CDR1 is MDHEN and CDR2 is SYDVKM. This CDR3 spans 15 amino acids. After removal of 6 bases from V and 5 bases from J, the junction contained 9 bases not matched to a gene. CDR3 coding DNA: TGTGCCAGCAGCCCCATAGCGGGGGTAAAAGATACGCAGTATTTT. Translated: CASSPIAGVKDTQYF.

The rearrangement joins TRBV20-1 to TRBJ1-5; perhaps TRBD1 as D (6 bases). Germline V CDR1 and CDR2: DFQATT, SNEGSKA (reference sequence). CDR3 length: 14 residues. V lost 0 bases, J lost 11 bases, and 17 bases lay in between. The CDR3, as DNA: TGCAGTGCTAGAGATGAGGGGGACCCTCGGACCCAGCATTTT. Residues: CSARDEGDPRTQHF.

This clonotype was seen more than once but under ten times. The gene calls are TRBV6-1 and TRBJ2-1, with 9 positions matching TRBD2. Germline CDR1 MNHNS, CDR2 SASEGT. The CDR3 extends over 17 amino acids. V dropped 5 bases and J dropped 6; count of bases not matched to a gene: 14. CDR3 region: CASSSPLAGGRFNEQFF. DNA for the CDR3: TGTGCCAGCAGTTCCCCCCTCGCGGGGGGGCGATTCAATGAGCAGTTCTTC.

The chain employs TRBV7-2 and TRBJ1-1, with D tentatively TRBD1 (5 bases). Deletions cut 5 bases from V and 12 bases from J, with 13 bases between. The CDR3 is 11 residues long. Germline V gene sequence: CDR1 SGHTA, CDR2 FQGNSA. CDR3 sequence reads: CASSGAAASFF. The CDR3 nucleotides are TGTGCCAGCAGCGGGGCTGCGGCATCTTTCTTT.

This clonotype appeared a few times. The chain is built from TRBV10-3 and TRBJ1-1; D perhaps matches TRBD1 (5 bases). Germline lookup yields CDR1 ENHRY and CDR2 SYGVKD. The CDR3 is 14 residues long. V lost 7 bases and J lost 1, with 13 bases in between. The CDR3 DNA follows: TGTGCCATCACCCCGGGACTTACGAACACTGAAGCTTTCTTT. Translated: CAITPGLTNTEAFF.

This clonotype was observed a few times. This chain uses TRBV7-9 with TRBJ1-2; D gene ambiguous. The CDR3 loop spans 13 amino acids. Trimming shortened V by 4 bases and J by 6 bases, and 12 bases separated the two germline ends. Germline CDR1 reads SEHNR; CDR2 reads FQNEAQ (reference sequence). This chain's CDR3 is CASSSEIGNGYTF. Written as DNA, the CDR3 is TGTGCCAGCAGCTCCGAGATCGGGAATGGCTACACCTTC.

This chain links TRBV2 with TRBJ2-1, with 8 nucleotides matching TRBD2. In germline, CDR1 is SNHLY, CDR2 FYNNEI. J lost 4 bases, V lost 9 bases, and 11 bases had no gene match. The CDR3 consists of 15 residues. DNA for the CDR3: TGTGCCAGTAACGAAGCGGGGGATTATTACAATGAGCAGTTCTTC. This translates into CASNEAGDYYNEQFF.

This chain connects TRBV29-1 to TRBJ2-7, with no clear D. CDR1 SQVTM and CDR2 ANQGSEA come from the germline V gene. This CDR3 spans 14 amino acids. Trimming left V 0 bases short and J 0 bases short, with 9 bases between. The CDR3 reads CSVEEKGSSYEQYF. The CDR3 region has the DNA TGCAGCGTTGAAGAAAAAGGATCCTCCTACGAGCAGTACTTC.

This clonotype has only a few counts. The rearrangement uses TRBV7-9 and TRBJ2-1, with 7 nucleotides matching TRBD2. Germline values: CDR1 SEHNR, CDR2 FQNEAQ (reference sequence). This CDR3 has 16 residues. Trimming at V came to 5 bases and at J to 0 bases, leaving 7 bases not matched to a gene. The CDR3 nucleotides read TGTGCCAGCAGCGGAGCGGGGTTAAGCTCCTACAATGAGCAGTTCTTC. It encodes CASSGAGLSSYNEQFF.

This clonotype came up a few times. Relative to the germline gene, one junction end is altered; a read error may explain this. The chain combines TRBV7-8 with TRBJ2-4, with 12 nucleotides matching TRBD2. Germline assignment: CDR1 SGHVS and CDR2 FQNEAQ. The length of the CDR3 is 18 residues. DNA for the CDR3: TGTGCCAGCAGCCCCCGGACTAGCGGGGTTCGAGGGCAAAACAGTCAGTACTTC. Protein: CASSPRTSGVRGQNSQYF.

The J gene is TRBJ2-1, the V gene TRBV7-6; no reliable D call. V lost 2 bases, J lost 5 bases, and 13 bases lay in between. The germline gives CDR1 SGHVS, CDR2 FNYEAQ. This CDR3 is 15 amino acids long. CDR3 bases: TGTGCCAGCAGCTTAAAGCCCTCTCCCCACAATGAGCAGTTCTTC. Translating gives CASSLKPSPHNEQFF.

The rearrangement uses TRBV7-3 and TRBJ1-5; a weak D match, TRBD1 (5 bases). Trimming removed 6 bases from V and 1 base from J, with 10 bases in between. CDR3 length: 14 residues. Germline values: CDR1 SGHTA, CDR2 FQGTGA. CDR3 amino acids: CASSSGRSNQPQHF. CDR3 coding DNA: TGTGCCAGCAGTTCGGGACGAAGCAATCAGCCCCAGCATTTT.

V usage is TRBV24-1 and J usage is TRBJ2-2, with a possible D match to TRBD2 (5 bases). The CDR3 sequence is 14 residues long. V was clipped by 0 bases and J by 4 bases, with 5 bases between them. Looked up from germline, CDR1 is KGHDR and CDR2 is SFDVKD. The CDR3 region is CATSDLEGTGELFF. The CDR3 region has the DNA TGTGCCACCAGTGATTTGGAGGGCACCGGGGAGCTGTTTTTT.

This clonotype was seen a few times. The chain has TRBV28 and TRBJ2-5; TRBD2 aligns across 10 bases. The CDR3 contains 15 residues. Trimming cost V 4 bases and J 5 bases; bases outside gene matches: 7. The germline V gene has CDR1 MDHEN and CDR2 SYDVKM. The CDR3 DNA reads TGTGCCAGCAGTTCCCAGCGGGGGGGCGGGGAGACCCAGTACTTC. Translation: CASSSQRGGGETQYF.